These T cell receptor beta chains were read from a single sample in a study of shared clonotypes between healthy human individuals. Clones were read by immunoSEQ multiplex PCR, and TCRdb kept only the in-frame ones, dropping some. The sample carries some 2,100,000 clones, 90% to 97% recorded once. Sequences were obtained from naive CD4+ T cells sorted from blood. These TCRs come from a man between 18 and 29 years old in good health. CDR3s include the opening cysteine and the closing phenylalanine or tryptophan. Each record gives: clone size, D gene, J gene, CDR3 length, V gene, CDR3 protein, CDR3 DNA. The D gene is left open where the match is weak. Part of the rows lack a size; the others show once, few, many or a class for expanded clones.

NA,NA,TRBJ2-3,14,TRBV2,CASTLDSRTDTQYF,TGTGCCAGCACCCTCGACAGCCGCACAGATACGCAGTATTTT
NA,NA,TRBJ1-1,16,TRBV18,CASSPLQGPPGTEAFF,TGTGCCAGCTCACCTCTACAGGGCCCGCCGGGCACTGAAGCTTTCTTT
NA,NA,TRBJ2-5,10,TRBV29-1,CSAGGETQYF,TGCAGCGCCGGCGGGGAGACCCAGTACTTC
once,NA,TRBJ2-1,12,TRBV4-1,CASKDHTNEQFF,TGCGCCAGCAAGGACCACACGAATGAGCAGTTCTTC
NA,TRBD1,TRBJ2-4,14,TRBV19,CASSTQGPKNIQYF,TGTGCCAGTAGTACACAGGGGCCCAAAAACATTCAGTACTTC
NA,NA,TRBJ1-3,12,TRBV12-5,CASGREANTIYF,TGTGCTAGTGGTCGGGAAGCGAACACCATATATTTT
once,TRBD2,TRBJ2-3,14,TRBV6-1,CASRMPGGRDTQYF,TGTGCCAGCCGCATGCCGGGGGGTCGAGATACGCAGTATTTT
NA,NA,TRBJ2-7,14,TRBV21-1,CASSKALRTEFEYF,TGTGCCAGCAGCAAAGCGCTGAGGACAGAATTCGAGTACTTC
NA,TRBD2,TRBJ2-7,14,TRBV5-1,CASSPGTSGYEQYF,TGCGCCAGCAGCCCTGGGACTAGCGGCTACGAGCAGTACTTC
once,NA,TRBJ1-1,15,TRBV18,CASSPDGGMNTEAFF,TGTGCCAGCTCTCCGGACGGGGGTATGAACACTGAAGCTTTCTTT
once,NA,TRBJ1-1,17,TRBV4-3,CASSSSGWGGLNTEAFF,TGCGCCAGCAGCTCTTCAGGCTGGGGGGGGCTGAACACTGAAGCTTTCTTT
NA,TRBD1,TRBJ2-2,14,TRBV10-3,CAISGQGTTGELFF,TGTGCCATCAGCGGACAGGGAACAACCGGGGAGCTGTTTTTT
NA,TRBD1,TRBJ1-6,14,TRBV27,CASSWDRTYSPLHF,TGTGCCAGCAGCTGGGACAGGACGTATTCACCCCTCCACTTT
NA,NA,TRBJ2-3,14,TRBV10-3,CAISEAASTDTQYF,TGTGCCATCAGTGAAGCCGCTAGCACAGATACGCAGTATTTT
NA,NA,TRBJ1-1,15,TRBV19,CASSIQQGGNTEAFF,TGTGCCAGTAGTATTCAACAGGGTGGGAACACTGAAGCTTTCTTT
NA,NA,TRBJ2-7,14,TRBV5-1,CASRADSSNYEQYF,TGCGCCAGCAGGGCGGACAGTTCAAACTACGAGCAGTACTTC
NA,NA,TRBJ2-3,16,TRBV4-3,CASSQEAFTSTDTQYF,TGCGCCAGCAGCCAAGAAGCATTTACTAGCACAGATACGCAGTATTTT
NA,TRBD1,TRBJ1-5,14,TRBV6-6,CASSPGQANQPQHF,TGTGCCAGCAGTCCGGGACAGGCCAATCAGCCCCAGCATTTT
NA,NA,TRBJ2-2,16,TRBV5-1,CASRGGLQLNTGELFF,TGCGCCAGCAGAGGAGGACTGCAATTAAACACCGGGGAGCTGTTTTTT
NA,NA,TRBJ2-6,19,TRBV10-3,CAISAFGHGGGKRANVLTF,TGTGCCATCAGTGCTTTCGGACACGGGGGAGGAAAAAGGGCCAACGTCCTGACTTTC
NA,NA,TRBJ2-7,9,TRBV30,CAWNYEQYF,TGTGCCTGGAACTACGAGCAGTACTTC
NA,NA,TRBJ1-4,14,TRBV28,CASSWGVFGEKLFF,TGTGCCAGCAGTTGGGGGGTCTTCGGTGAAAAACTGTTTTTT
NA,TRBD2,TRBJ2-7,16,TRBV2,CASNEWGAGGQYEQYF,TGTGCCAGCAATGAATGGGGAGCGGGGGGGCAGTACGAGCAGTACTTC
NA,NA,TRBJ2-1,17,TRBV21-1,CASSKGEREGQYNEQFF,TGTGCCAGCAGCAAGGGGGAGCGGGAGGGCCAATACAATGAGCAGTTCTTC
NA,NA,TRBJ2-1,15,TRBV25-1,CASSESTVRGNEQFF,TGTGCCAGCAGTGAATCAACGGTACGGGGCAATGAGCAGTTCTTC
NA,NA,TRBJ1-2,13,TRBV6-6,CASSYAGSYGYTF,TGTGCCAGCAGTTACGCGGGGTCCTATGGCTACACCTTC
NA,NA,TRBJ2-5,13,TRBV2,CASSELAVETQYF,TGTGCCAGCAGTGAACTAGCTGTGGAGACCCAGTACTTC
NA,NA,TRBJ2-3,13,TRBV30,CACGAGWADTQYF,TGTGCCTGCGGCGCCGGGTGGGCAGATACGCAGTATTTT
NA,NA,TRBJ2-7,15,TRBV29-1,CSVTRGAGDSYEQYF,TGCAGCGTAACCCGAGGGGCAGGGGACTCCTACGAGCAGTACTTC
NA,TRBD1,TRBJ1-2,15,TRBV6-6,CASSYPDSGGSGYTF,TGTGCCAGCAGTTACCCAGACTCAGGGGGCAGTGGCTACACCTTC
NA,NA,TRBJ2-7,15,TRBV9,CASSVALGQAYEQYF,TGTGCCAGCAGCGTAGCTCTCGGACAAGCCTACGAGCAGTACTTC
NA,NA,TRBJ2-7,17,TRBV25-1,CASRRVYLWRDSYEQYF,TGTGCCAGCAGGAGGGTTTACCTCTGGCGGGATAGCTACGAGCAGTACTTC
NA,NA,TRBJ2-7,14,TRBV5-1,CASSSSGANPEQYF,TGCGCCAGCAGCTCTTCCGGGGCCAATCCCGAGCAGTACTTC
NA,TRBD1,TRBJ2-3,15,TRBV19,CASEGPGTGLTTQYF,TGTGCCAGTGAAGGGCCCGGGACAGGGTTAACTACGCAGTATTTT
NA,NA,TRBJ2-7,11,TRBV7-9,CASSPVYEQYF,TGTGCCAGCAGCCCTGTGTACGAGCAGTACTTC
once,TRBD1,TRBJ2-1,16,TRBV5-1,CASSLSRGPSYNEQFF,TGCGCCAGCAGCTTGTCTAGGGGGCCGTCCTACAATGAGCAGTTCTTC
NA,TRBD1,TRBJ1-5,15,TRBV27,CATSDRGPGNQPQHF,TGTGCCACCTCAGACAGGGGGCCTGGCAATCAGCCCCAGCATTTT
NA,NA,TRBJ1-3,15,TRBV5-4,CASSMDLYSGNTIYF,TGTGCCAGCAGCATGGACCTCTACTCTGGAAACACCATATATTTT
NA,TRBD1,TRBJ2-6,15,TRBV10-3,CAIGAGGKGANVLTF,TGTGCCATCGGCGCAGGGGGCAAAGGGGCCAACGTCCTGACTTTC
NA,NA,TRBJ1-1,17,TRBV4-1,CASSQDERGTMNTEAFF,TGCGCCAGCAGCCAAGATGAACGGGGAACCATGAACACTGAAGCTTTCTTT
NA,NA,TRBJ2-7,11,TRBV20-1,CSATQGYEQYF,TGCAGTGCAACACAGGGTTACGAGCAGTACTTC
NA,NA,TRBJ1-5,16,TRBV4-1,CASSLDTGRSNQPQHF,TGCGCCAGCAGCCTTGATACAGGGCGTAGCAATCAGCCCCAGCATTTT
NA,NA,TRBJ1-4,18,TRBV19,CASSPHGLRQLTNEKLFF,TGTGCCAGTAGTCCCCATGGGTTGAGACAACTTACTAATGAAAAACTGTTTTTT
NA,NA,TRBJ1-1,13,TRBV5-1,CASSETGNTEAFF,TGCGCCAGCAGCGAGACAGGGAACACTGAAGCTTTCTTT
NA,TRBD2,TRBJ2-7,13,TRBV29-1,CSVSSGRAYEQYF,TGCAGCGTTTCTAGCGGGAGGGCGTACGAGCAGTACTTC
NA,TRBD2,TRBJ2-5,14,TRBV6-6,CASRQLAGGETQYF,TGTGCCAGCAGACAACTAGCGGGGGGGGAGACCCAGTACTTC
NA,NA,TRBJ2-2,15,TRBV6-4,CASKVSGANTGELFF,TGTGCCAGCAAAGTCAGCGGCGCGAACACCGGGGAGCTGTTTTTT
NA,NA,TRBJ1-1,14,TRBV19,CASSIGTVNTEAFF,TGTGCCAGTAGTATAGGGACAGTTAACACTGAAGCTTTCTTT
NA,TRBD2,TRBJ2-4,14,TRBV29-1,CSVTWGGAKNIQYF,TGCAGCGTTACTTGGGGGGGTGCCAAAAACATTCAGTACTTC
NA,TRBD1,TRBJ1-1,16,TRBV5-1,CASSLGSGQGNTEAFF,TGCGCCAGCAGCTTGGGCTCGGGACAGGGGAACACTGAAGCTTTCTTT
few,NA,TRBJ1-3,14,TRBV11-2,CASSMSKSGNTIYF,TGTGCCAGCAGCATGAGTAAATCTGGAAACACCATATATTTT
NA,NA,TRBJ2-1,13,TRBV30,CAWMGLVYNEQFF,TGTGCCTGGATGGGGCTGGTCTACAATGAGCAGTTCTTC
NA,NA,TRBJ2-3,15,TRBV25-1,CASSGVSLLTDTQYF,TGTGCCAGCAGTGGGGTTAGTTTGCTCACAGATACGCAGTATTTT
NA,NA,TRBJ1-2,15,TRBV18,CASSPSSIDLIGYTF,TGTGCCAGCTCACCGTCGAGTATAGACCTCATTGGCTACACCTTC
NA,NA,TRBJ2-1,13,TRBV30,CAWTRTAPGKQFF,TGTGCCTGGACGAGGACAGCCCCTGGGAAGCAGTTCTTC
NA,TRBD2,TRBJ2-7,16,TRBV6-5,CASSYSSSGFSYEQYF,TGTGCCAGCAGTTACTCGTCTAGCGGCTTCTCCTACGAGCAGTACTTC
once,NA,TRBJ2-5,13,TRBV7-6,CASSPLTKETQYF,TGTGCCAGCAGCCCGCTTACAAAAGAGACCCAGTACTTC
NA,TRBD1,TRBJ2-4,14,TRBV6-7,CARRDRGDKNIQYF,TGTGCCAGGCGGGACAGGGGAGACAAAAACATTCAGTACTTC
NA,NA,TRBJ1-1,14,TRBV9,CASNPEGLNTEAFF,TGTGCCAGCAATCCCGAGGGGTTGAACACTGAAGCTTTCTTT